A selection of T cell receptor beta chains follows, all from one sample in a study of human T cells and chemical hapten exposure. TCRdb fed the RACE reads into MiXCR, producing one record per CDR3 protein. The sample comprises about 77,000 distinct CDR3 sequences, 8.5% to 9.5% of which are singletons, and 1.5% to 2% rests with the top ten. Sequencing input: whole blood. The source of these receptors is a female donor in good health. Some clones in this sample may be carry-over from other donors' samples. Both conserved end residues are part of each CDR3. D genes are given only for firm matches. Size is omitted from some rows. Given values are once, few, many or a class for expanded clones.

d_call	v_call	clone_size	j_call	cdr3_length	cdr3_nt	cdr3_aa
TRBD2	TRBV7-9	many	TRBJ2-1	17	TGTGCCAGCAGCTTAGTGCGAGGCGGGGGGGCCTGGAATGAGCAGTTCTTC	CASSLVRGGGAWNEQFF
NA	TRBV3-1	few	TRBJ1-6	19	TGTGCCAGCAGCCAAGATCCGGGGATCTCGAGCTCCTATAATTCACCCCTCCACTTT	CASSQDPGISSSYNSPLHF
NA	TRBV4-1	many	TRBJ1-6	13	TGCGCCAGCAGTGGACAGCTCCGGTCACCCCTCCACTTT	CASSGQLRSPLHF
NA	TRBV4-3	NA	TRBJ1-6	16	TGCGCCAGCAGCCAAGCTTTAAACGAGGATAATTCACCCCTCCACTTT	CASSQALNEDNSPLHF
NA	TRBV25-1	few	TRBJ2-7	10	TGTGCCAGCAGTGAATACGAGCAGTACTTC	CASSEYEQYF
NA	TRBV7-2	few	TRBJ2-3	18	TGTGCCAGCAGCTCCCTCCCAGCGGGCCATCCTAGCACAGATACGCAGTATTTT	CASSSLPAGHPSTDTQYF
NA	TRBV2	many	TRBJ1-2	13	TGTGCCAGCAGTGAAGACAGATCCTATGGCTACACCTTC	CASSEDRSYGYTF
NA	TRBV7-8	NA	TRBJ2-6	22	TGTGCCAGCAGCTTAGGGGACGGGAGGCGGGTCTCAGGGGAACGTGGGGCCAACGTCCTGACTTTC	CASSLGDGRRVSGERGANVLTF
TRBD1	TRBV12-3/TRBV12-4	many	TRBJ1-6	14	TGTGCCAGCAGTTTCACAGGGGTTGATTCACCCCTCCACTTT	CASSFTGVDSPLHF
TRBD2	TRBV15	NA	TRBJ2-3	16	TGTGCCACCAGCAGAGAACGGGCGGGGGGCACAGATACGCAGTATTTT	CATSRERAGGTDTQYF
TRBD1	TRBV29-1	many	TRBJ2-3	16	TGCAGCGTTGACGAGTCGGACAGGGAAAGGTGGGATACGCAGTATTTT	CSVDESDRERWDTQYF
TRBD2	TRBV13	few	TRBJ2-1	15	TGTGCCAGCAGCTTGGCGGGGGGGCTTTTGGGCGACCAGTTCTTC	CASSLAGGLLGDQFF
NA	TRBV14	few	TRBJ2-5	15	TGTGCCAGCAGCCAAGACTTCGGCAGGGAAGAGACCCAGTACTTC	CASSQDFGREETQYF
NA	TRBV3-1	NA	TRBJ2-7	12	TGTGTCAGCAGCCAACCCACTAGCGAGCAGTACTTC	CVSSQPTSEQYF
TRBD2	TRBV28	few	TRBJ2-4	14	TGTGCCAGCAGTTTACTGGCGGGGGGGTACATTCAGTACTTC	CASSLLAGGYIQYF
NA	TRBV20-1	few	TRBJ1-1	15	TGCAGTGCTAGAGATCCTTCAGTAAATTCACCTGAAGCTTTCTTT	CSARDPSVNSPEAFF
NA	TRBV12-3/TRBV12-4	many	TRBJ1-1	14	TGTGCCAGCAGCCACAGGACTATGAACACTGAAGCTTTCTTT	CASSHRTMNTEAFF
TRBD2	TRBV7-2	NA	TRBJ2-3	16	TGTGCCAGCAGCCCGAGAGGGAGGGTAGGCACAGATACGCAGTATTTT	CASSPRGRVGTDTQYF
TRBD1	TRBV14	few	TRBJ1-1	14	TGTGCCAGCAACGACAGGGGGCGAAACACTGAAGCTTTCTTT	CASNDRGRNTEAFF
NA	TRBV12-3/TRBV12-4	many	TRBJ1-5	14	TGTGCCAGCAGTCACCACAGGGATGGCCAGCCCCAGCATTTT	CASSHHRDGQPQHF
NA	TRBV4-3	many	TRBJ1-2	18	TGCGCCAGCAGCCCCCAAAGAGAAGCCATACGACCCCAGAGAGTCTACACCTTC	CASSPQREAIRPQRVYTF
TRBD1	TRBV5-1	NA	TRBJ2-1	14	TGCGCCAGCAGCTCTGGACAGGGTTGGGGCGAGCAGTTCTTC	CASSSGQGWGEQFF
TRBD2	TRBV4-2	NA	TRBJ2-7	16	TGTGCCAGCAGCCAAGAGGGAGCGGGGGATTACTACGAGCAGTACTTC	CASSQEGAGDYYEQYF
NA	TRBV27	NA	TRBJ1-1	14	TGTGCCAGCAGTTTATATCGGGGGTACACTGAAGCTTTCTTT	CASSLYRGYTEAFF
TRBD1	TRBV29-1	NA	TRBJ2-5	14	TGCAGCGTGAACAGGGGCCCGTACCAAGAGACCCAGTACTTC	CSVNRGPYQETQYF
NA	TRBV5-1	many	TRBJ1-1	13	TGCGCCAGCAGCTTGGGTAGGCTCACTGAAGCTTTCTTT	CASSLGRLTEAFF